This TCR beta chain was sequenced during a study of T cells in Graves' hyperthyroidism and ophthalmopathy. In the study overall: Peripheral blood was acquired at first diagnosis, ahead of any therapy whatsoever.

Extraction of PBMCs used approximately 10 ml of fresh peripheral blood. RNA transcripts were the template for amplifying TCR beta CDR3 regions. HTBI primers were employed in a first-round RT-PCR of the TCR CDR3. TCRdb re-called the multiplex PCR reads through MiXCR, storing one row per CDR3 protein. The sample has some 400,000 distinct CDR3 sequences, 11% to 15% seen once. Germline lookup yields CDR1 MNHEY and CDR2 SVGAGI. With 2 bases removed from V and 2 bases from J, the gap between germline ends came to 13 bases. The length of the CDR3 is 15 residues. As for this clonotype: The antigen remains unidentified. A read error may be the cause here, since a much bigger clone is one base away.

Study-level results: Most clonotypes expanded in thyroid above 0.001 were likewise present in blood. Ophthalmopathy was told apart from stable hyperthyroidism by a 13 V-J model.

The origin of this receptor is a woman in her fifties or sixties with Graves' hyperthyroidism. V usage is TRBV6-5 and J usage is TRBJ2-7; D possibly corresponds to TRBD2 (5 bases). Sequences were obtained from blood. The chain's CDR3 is CASSYIGDPPYEQYF. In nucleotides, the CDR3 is TGTGCCAGCAGTTACATCGGGGATCCTCCCTACGAGCAGTACTTC.